This TCR beta chain was captured in a study of cytomegalovirus exposure and HLA in healthy donors. PCR employed 60 Vbeta and 13 Jbeta primers. Clones were sequenced by immunoSEQ multiplex PCR, and TCRdb holds only the in-frame ones, with some missing. Here the sample spans 110,000 or so clones, around 84% being singletons. V lost 5 bases, J lost 5 bases, and 6 bases stayed unmatched. The CDR3 has 15 residues. Germline CDR1 and CDR2: SGHVS and FQNEAQ. This chain joins TRBV7-8 and TRBJ1-5, with 10 bases aligning to TRBD1. The source of this sequence is a man aged 25-40 years in good health and CMV-seronegative. The sequencing input was PBMCs. CDR3 residues: CASSPLDRGHQPQHF. Written as DNA, the CDR3 is TGTGCCAGCAGCCCTCTAGACAGGGGGCATCAGCCCCAGCATTTT.